The 10 T cell receptor beta chains reported below all come from one sample, sequenced in a study of T cell repertoires in cytomegalovirus infection. TCRdb reanalysed the reads using MiXCR and keeps one entry per CDR3 protein. This table holds 150,000 to 200,000 distinct CDR3 sequences, about a tenth found once. Material: PBMCs. The origin of the receptors is a human donor in good health (CMV status not recorded). Some clones in this sample may be carry-over from other donors' samples.

This clonotype showed up many times. Its ends do not fully match the called genes, so a read error is possible. The chain carries TRBV7-6 and TRBJ2-1; D possibly uses TRBD1 or TRBD2 (5 bases each). This CDR3 contains 14 residues. CDR1 is SGHVS, CDR2 FNYEAQ, per germline. In nucleotides, the CDR3 is TGTGCTAGCAGCTTATACGGGACCACCAATGAGCAGTTCTTC. Its translation: CASSLYGTTNEQFF.

This clonotype was counted at least ten times. The chain combines TRBV10-3 with TRBJ1-1, with unresolved D. In germline, CDR1 is ENHRY, CDR2 SYGVKD. Trimming stripped 7 bases from V and 0 bases from J, with 9 bases between. The CDR3 spans 13 residues. This chain's CDR3 is CAIIGELNTEAFF. CDR3 DNA: TGTGCCATCATCGGTGAATTGAACACTGAAGCTTTCTTT.

In its sample, this clonotype was seen many times. The J gene is TRBJ1-1, the V gene TRBV7-9; 8 nucleotides line up with TRBD1. Germline V gene sequence: CDR1 SEHNR, CDR2 FQNEAQ (reference sequence). This CDR3 has 15 amino acids. With 1 base clipped from V and 6 bases from J, the junction kept 7 bases outside the gene matches. This CDR3 is CASSLGTGGTPEAFF. The CDR3 DNA reads as TGTGCCAGCAGCTTAGGCACAGGGGGAACGCCTGAAGCTTTCTTT.

The table lists this clonotype with many counts. The J gene is TRBJ2-3, the V gene TRBV28; TRBD2 matches at 13 bases. The CDR3 extends over 17 amino acids. The V gene end was trimmed by 4 bases and the J gene end by 7 bases; junction bases not matched to a gene: 11. Germline CDR1 and CDR2: MDHEN and SYDVKM. CDR3 sequence reads: CASSSTTGLAGSNTQYF. The CDR3 DNA reads as TGTGCCAGCAGTTCTACTACGGGACTAGCGGGATCAAATACGCAGTATTTT.

The V gene is TRBV5-1, the J gene TRBJ2-3, with 8 bases matching TRBD1. The CDR3 consists of 15 residues. The V segment lost 4 bases and the J segment 2 bases; nucleotides outside the gene matches: 6. CDR1 SGHRS and CDR2 YFSETQ come from the germline V gene. CDR3 sequence: CASSTNRGITDTQYF. Written as DNA, the CDR3 is TGCGCCAGCAGCACGAACAGGGGGATCACAGATACGCAGTATTTT.

This clonotype has just a few counts. The chain couples TRBV20-1 to TRBJ1-5; D gene uncertain. CDR1 is DFQATT, CDR2 SNEGSKA, per germline (reference sequence). V was trimmed by 0 bases and J by 7 bases, leaving 10 bases between them. The CDR3 contains 13 residues. CDR3 amino acids: CSAREEGLQPQHF. The CDR3 region has the DNA TGCAGTGCTAGAGAAGAGGGATTGCAGCCCCAGCATTTT.

In its sample, this clonotype was seen a few times. V and J are TRBV11-2 and TRBJ2-2; D possibly corresponds to TRBD2 (6 bases). The V gene lost 3 bases and the J gene lost 0 bases, with 17 bases spanning the gap. The CDR3 is made up of 18 amino acids. Germline V lookup: CDR1 SGHAT, CDR2 FQNNGV. The CDR3 nucleotides read TGTGCCAGCAGCTTTTTCTCCGGCCTAGCGCCGAACACCGGGGAGCTGTTTTTT. Its translation is CASSFFSGLAPNTGELFF.

This clonotype has ten or more counts. This sequence joins TRBV7-8 and TRBJ1-3; TRBD1 is a possible D gene (5 bases). This CDR3 region has 16 residues. CDR1 and CDR2 (germline): SGHVS, FQNEAQ. V was pared by 5 bases and J by 2 bases, with 16 bases between. In DNA, the CDR3 is TGTGCCAGCAGCAAAACTTCAGGGAGGGCTGGAAACACCATATATTTT. Its protein is CASSKTSGRAGNTIYF.

This clonotype showed up just a few times. The V call is TRBV28, the J call TRBJ1-2; D gene unclear. The CDR3 is 13 amino acids. The V gene lost 6 bases and the J gene lost 3 bases, with 11 bases spanning the gap. Germline lookup yields CDR1 MDHEN and CDR2 SYDVKM. The CDR3 nucleotides read TGTGCCAGCAGCCCCCCACAGTACTATGGCTACACCTTC. The encoded protein is CASSPPQYYGYTF.

The genes are TRBV5-5 and TRBJ1-1; D gene unclear. V dropped 7 bases and J dropped 8 bases, with 9 bases sitting between them. This CDR3 has 10 residues. Germline assignment: CDR1 SGHKS and CDR2 YYEKEE (reference sequence). The chain's CDR3 is CASGLQEAFF. The CDR3 nucleotides are TGTGCCAGCGGTCTCCAGGAAGCTTTCTTT.